This TCR beta chain was documented in a study of CD8+ T cells in alopecia areata. The wider study: It was oral tofacitinib, at 5 to 10 mg twice daily, that treated patients received.

Once RNA had been extracted, it was reverse transcribed into cDNA to act as the sequencing template. Libraries were prepared by immunoSEQ multiplex PCR; TCRdb keeps only in-frame clonotypes and omits some of them. The sample lists about 140,000 clones, approximately 50% occurring once. Of note for this clone: Antigen: not known.

Regarding the study as a whole: Higher clonality and more expanded CD8+ clones appeared in lesional than normal scalp.

Obtained from alopecia areata patients were lesional scalp punch biopsies along with peripheral blood. Researchers picked out CD4+ and CD8+ T cells from PBMCs by sorting. Trimming took 4 bases from V and 8 from J; bases not matched to a gene: 11. CDR3 size: 14 residues. Germline V CDR1 and CDR2: SGHNT, YYREEE (reference sequence). The sample in question was CD4+ T cells sorted from blood, obtained at week 0. This clonotype was sampled from a human donor with alopecia areata. This chain links TRBV5-4 with TRBJ1-1; 7 bases line up with TRBD1. CDR3: CASSPSSRDREAFF. The CDR3 nucleotides read TGTGCCAGCAGCCCGTCTAGTCGGGACAGAGAAGCTTTCTTT.